This T cell receptor beta chain was sequenced in a study of blood T cell repertoires in COVID-19 (dated by TCRdb to 2020 to 2022). General notes on the study: The collaborator samples originated in the United States, Italy and Spain and spanned the acute and convalescent phases of COVID-19. The dataset comprised deeply sampled blood TCRbeta repertoires from subjects exposed to, actively infected with, or recovered from COVID-19. A freely available public database, intended as a resource for researchers studying the immune response to SARS-CoV-2, is where the repertoires were released. The material from the prospective study consisted of cDNA or gDNA derived from T cells, B-cell-depleted T cells, or PBMCs. The samples were drawn from the first 160 participants of the ongoing ImmuneRACE study and from some 1,300 subjects provided by 6 global collaborators. Nearly every sample came with metadata listing a de-identified subject ID, COVID-19 status, age in years and sex. HLA class I and class II types, where available, came from metadata supplied by the sample provider rather than from assay-based typing. General study outcomes and caveats: How much clinical and demographic metadata was included differed by source and by participant, and the metadata was provided uncurated.

TCRbeta CDR3 regions were amplified from genomic DNA by means of the immunoSEQ Assay, a bias-controlled multiplex PCR. The published analysis was carried out like this. The number of nucleated cells in each sample was estimated from the amplification of reference gene primers within the assay. To quantify the absolute abundance of each unique TCRbeta CDR3 rearrangement, sequence reads were collapsed and filtered. For each sample, productive Simpson clonality was calculated as the square root of Simpson's diversity index across productive rearrangements. TCRdb re-hosts the immuneACCESS table, in-frame sequences only. Its copies lack some clones; in the studies checked, an unresolved V gene accounts for under half of them, and the cause for the rest is not known. Clone size and V and J calls were adopted from that table, with D and trimming inferred from the DNA. The sample table records roughly 330,000 clones; around nine tenths of these occur just once. The top ten constitute roughly 4% of the sample.

Whole blood was collected in K2EDTA tubes by collaborating institutions according to the institutions' own protocols. For TCRbeta analysis, collaborators shipped samples in one of three forms: frozen whole blood, isolated PBMCs, or DNA extracted from either of those sample types. A remark on this clone: Its antigen target is currently unknown. No per-base quality is available; no much larger clone lies one base away.

V is cut back by 3 bases and J by 2 bases, with 4 bases in the junction unmatched. The germline V gene (reference sequence) sets CDR1 to WNHNN and CDR2 to SYGVQD. The CDR3 sequence holds 16 residues, the cysteine and phenylalanine included. The sequence is cut down to CDR3 DNA, 48 bases in frame from base 1. The TCR comes from a woman in her fifties or sixties with active or convalescent COVID-19. The rearrangement combines TRBV10-1 with TRBJ2-4; the central 10 bases match TRBD2. The sequenced sample consisted of peripheral blood. The CDR3 is CASSDTSGIPKNIQYF. Here is the DNA: TGCGCCAGCAGTGACACTAGCGGGATACCCAAAAACATTCAGTACTTC.